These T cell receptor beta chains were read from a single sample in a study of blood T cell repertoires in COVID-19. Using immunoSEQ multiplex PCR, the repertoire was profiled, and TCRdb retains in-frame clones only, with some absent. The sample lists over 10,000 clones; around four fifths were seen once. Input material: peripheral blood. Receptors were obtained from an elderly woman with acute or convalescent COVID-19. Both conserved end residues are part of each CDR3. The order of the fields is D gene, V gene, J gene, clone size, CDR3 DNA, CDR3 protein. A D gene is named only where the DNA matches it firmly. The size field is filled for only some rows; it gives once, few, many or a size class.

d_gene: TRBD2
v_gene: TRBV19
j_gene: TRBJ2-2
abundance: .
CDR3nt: TGTGCCAGTAAGGTGGGGGGGAGAGACACCGGGGAGCTGTTTTTT
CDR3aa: CASKVGGRDTGELFF

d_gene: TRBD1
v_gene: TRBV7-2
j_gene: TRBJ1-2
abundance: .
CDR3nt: TGTGCCAGCAGCGCGGGACAGGGGTATGGCTACACCTTC
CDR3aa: CASSAGQGYGYTF

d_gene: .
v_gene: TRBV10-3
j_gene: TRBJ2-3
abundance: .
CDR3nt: TGTGCCATCAGCCCAATAGCTAGGTGGTTCACAGATACGCAGTATTTT
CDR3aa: CAISPIARWFTDTQYF

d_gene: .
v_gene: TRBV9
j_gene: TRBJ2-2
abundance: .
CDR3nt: TGTGCCAGCAGCGTAGTACAGGGTGACACCGGGGAGCTGTTTTTT
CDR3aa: CASSVVQGDTGELFF

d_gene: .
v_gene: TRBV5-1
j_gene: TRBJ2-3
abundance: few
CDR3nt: TGCGCCAGCAGCTTCGGGGGGCCGGAAGATACGCAGTATTTT
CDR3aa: CASSFGGPEDTQYF

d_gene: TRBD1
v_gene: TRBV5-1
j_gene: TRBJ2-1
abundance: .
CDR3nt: TGCGCCAGCAGCGATACAGGGGGTGAGCAGTTCTTC
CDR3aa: CASSDTGGEQFF

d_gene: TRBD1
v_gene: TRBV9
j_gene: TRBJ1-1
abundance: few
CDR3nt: TGTGCCAGCAGCGTAGGTGACAGGGCGGCTGAAGCTTTCTTT
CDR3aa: CASSVGDRAAEAFF

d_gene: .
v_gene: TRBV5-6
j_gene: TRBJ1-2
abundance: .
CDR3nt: TGTGCCAGCAGCTTTCCTATCGGCCTTAGGGGCTATGGCTACACCTTC
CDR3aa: CASSFPIGLRGYGYTF

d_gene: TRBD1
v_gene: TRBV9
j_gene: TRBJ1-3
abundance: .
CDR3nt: TGTGCCAGCAGCGCGGACAGGGTGATTTCTGGAAACACCATATATTTT
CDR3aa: CASSADRVISGNTIYF

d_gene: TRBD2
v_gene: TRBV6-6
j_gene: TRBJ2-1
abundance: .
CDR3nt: TGTGCCAGCAGTTCAACGCGGGGGGGAGGATACAATGAGCAGTTCTTC
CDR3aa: CASSSTRGGGYNEQFF

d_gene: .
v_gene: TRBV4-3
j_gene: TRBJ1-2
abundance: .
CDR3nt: TGCGCCAGCAGCCAACAATCTGCGGGGGACTATGGCTACACCTTC
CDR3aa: CASSQQSAGDYGYTF

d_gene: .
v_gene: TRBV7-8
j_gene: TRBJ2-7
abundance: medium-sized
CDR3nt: TGTGCCAGCAGCCAGAGTCGAGGAACGGAGTCGACCTACGAGCAGTACTTC
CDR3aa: CASSQSRGTESTYEQYF

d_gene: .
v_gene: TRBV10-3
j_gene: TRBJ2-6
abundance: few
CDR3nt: TGTGCCATCGCCCGGGGGGCTCCTCCGGGGGCCAACGTCCTGACTTTC
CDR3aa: CAIARGAPPGANVLTF

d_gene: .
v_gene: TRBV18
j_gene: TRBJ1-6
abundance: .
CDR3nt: TGTGCCAGCTCACCCTCTCCGGGTCAAGGGGATTCACCCCTCCACTTT
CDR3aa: CASSPSPGQGDSPLHF

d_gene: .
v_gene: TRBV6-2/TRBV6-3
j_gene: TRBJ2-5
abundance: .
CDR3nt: TGTGCCAGCAGCCACGACATACCCGAGACCCAGTACTTC
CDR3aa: CASSHDIPETQYF

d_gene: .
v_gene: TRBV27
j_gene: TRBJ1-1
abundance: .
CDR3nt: TGTGCCAGCTTCAGGTGGAATGAAGCTTTCTTT
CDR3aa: CASFRWNEAFF

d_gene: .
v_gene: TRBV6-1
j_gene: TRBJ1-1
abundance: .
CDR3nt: TGTGCCAGCAGTGAAGCGCTGATGAGGAATGCTTTCTTT
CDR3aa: CASSEALMRNAFF

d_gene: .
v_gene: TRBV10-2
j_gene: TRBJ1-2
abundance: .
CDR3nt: TGCGCCAGCAGCCACCCGGGAATCTATGGCTACACCTTC
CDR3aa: CASSHPGIYGYTF

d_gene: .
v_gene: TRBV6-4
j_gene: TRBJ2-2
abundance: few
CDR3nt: TGTGCCGTTCCGGGACACCTGAACACCGGGGAGCTGTTTTTT
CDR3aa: CAVPGHLNTGELFF

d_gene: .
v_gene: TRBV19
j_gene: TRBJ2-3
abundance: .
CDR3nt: TGTGCCAGTTCGCCGAGGGCTAGCACAGATACGCAGTATTTT
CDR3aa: CASSPRASTDTQYF

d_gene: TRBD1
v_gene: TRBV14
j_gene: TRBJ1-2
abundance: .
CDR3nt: TGTGCCAGCAGCCAACTACAGGGGGACCCCTATGGCTACACCTTC
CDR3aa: CASSQLQGDPYGYTF

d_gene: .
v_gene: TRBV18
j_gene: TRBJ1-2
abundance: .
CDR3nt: TGTGCCAGCTCACCACCCAACCGCCAGTCCCAAAACTATGGCTACACCTTC
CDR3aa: CASSPPNRQSQNYGYTF